This T cell receptor (beta chain) originates from a study of beta chain features in type 1 diabetes. One heparinised draw, averaging about 110 mL, was taken per donor. By way of CD45RO/CCR7/CD25/CD127/CD95/CD27, the CD4+ regulatory, stem cell-like memory, central memory and naive cells were sorted. The CDR3 is made up of 15 amino acids. Losses at the gene ends were 3 bases for V and 7 bases for J; bases not matched to a gene: 11. Germline CDR1 is MNHEY and CDR2 is SVGAGI. Of the isolated RNA, all was reverse transcribed, and so the sequenced material was expressed TCRB transcripts. Some clones are missing from TCRdb's copy, which holds only in-frame ones; the method was immunoSEQ multiplex PCR. This repertoire shows 200,000 to 300,000 clones, about 30% found once; its top ten account for more than 3%.

V and J are TRBV6-5 and TRBJ2-7; TRBD1 matches at 8 bases. The TCR sequence derives from a man aged 30 to 45 in good health. Sequenced sample: central memory CD4+ T cells from blood. The CDR3 loop is CASSYDGTGTGEQYF. CDR3 nucleotides: TGTGCCAGCAGTTATGACGGGACAGGAACGGGGGAGCAGTACTTC.